The 20 T cell receptor beta chains below were found in one sample sequenced in a study of T cells in narcolepsy. Sequenced by immunoSEQ multiplex PCR; TCRdb stores in-frame clones only, minus some. There are about 25,000 clones in the sample; just under 85% occur only once, and about 1.3% lies in the top ten. The sample was CD45RA- memory CD4+ T cells from PBMCs. The receptor source for this set is a human donor with narcolepsy.

This clone was found a few times. The chain carries TRBV2 and TRBJ1-2, with TRBD1 identical over 9 bases. The CDR3 sequence is 13 residues long. The germline gives CDR1 SNHLY, CDR2 FYNNEI. V was clipped by 6 bases and J by 10 bases; unmatched bases: 9. This CDR3 is CASRAYRGLDYTF. The DNA of the CDR3 is TGTGCCAGCAGGGCCTACAGGGGGCTGGACTACACCTTC.

V gene TRBV28 combines with J gene TRBJ2-5; TRBD1 matches at 7 bases. The J call could be wrong; TRBJ2-7 is a better fit for the DNA end. CDR1 and CDR2 from the germline V gene are MDHEN and SYDVKM. The CDR3 consists of 15 residues. The CDR3 spells CASSSQGSRLREQYF. The CDR3 nucleotides read TGTGCCAGCAGTTCACAGGGGAGTCGGCTCCGCGAGCAGTACTTC.

V gene TRBV7-2 combines with J gene TRBJ2-1; no definite D call. Trimming removed 4 bases at V and 6 bases at J, with 10 bases between. Germline lookup yields CDR1 SGHTA and CDR2 FQGNSA. The CDR3 has 13 amino acids. DNA for the CDR3: TGTGCCAGCAGCTACGGCGGCGTCAATGAGCAGTTCTTC. It codes for CASSYGGVNEQFF.

The chain employs TRBV28 and TRBJ2-3; tentatively, D is TRBD1 (6 bases). The germline CDR1 and CDR2 sequences are MDHEN and SYDVKM. The CDR3 covers 17 residues. The V end was cut by 5 bases, the J end by 2 bases, with 20 bases between. The CDR3, as DNA: TGTGCCAGCAGTACTCAACGGACAGAATTCCTCACAGATACGCAGTATTTT. Translated, it gives CASSTQRTEFLTDTQYF.

This clone is a singleton in its sample. V and J are TRBV5-1 and TRBJ2-1; TRBD2 matches 10 bases. The V and J ends lost 4 bases and 7 bases, in that order; junction bases with no gene match: 5. The length of the CDR3 is 14 residues. Germline V gene sequence: CDR1 SGHRS, CDR2 YFSETQ. The CDR3 DNA is TGCGCCAGCAGCCCGGGGACTAGCGCTAATGAGCAGTTCTTC. Its protein product is CASSPGTSANEQFF.

This clone was seen only once. The chain has TRBV2 and TRBJ2-7, with 9 bases aligning to TRBD1. This CDR3 spans 10 amino acids. V shed 8 bases, J shed 11 bases, and the junction held 4 bases outside the gene matches. Germline-derived CDR1 and CDR2 are SNHLY and FYNNEI. The CDR3, as DNA: TGTGCCAGCCGCAGGGACAGGGAGTACTTC. It specifies CASRRDREYF.

The chain uses TRBV28 and TRBJ1-1, with 9 bases lining up with TRBD1. The CDR3 runs to 16 residues. CDR1 and CDR2 from the germline V gene are MDHEN and SYDVKM. The V segment lost 5 bases and the J segment 0 bases; nucleotides outside the gene matches: 7. The CDR3 DNA follows: TGTGCCAGCAGTGATGGACAGGGGAATTTGAACACTGAAGCTTTCTTT. It specifies CASSDGQGNLNTEAFF.

The chain joins TRBV10-3 to TRBJ2-1, with a possible D match to TRBD2 (6 bases). From germline, CDR1 is ENHRY and CDR2 SYGVKD. The CDR3 extends over 13 amino acids. V lost 8 bases and J lost 6, with 14 bases in between. The CDR3 nucleotides are TGTGCCATCGGGGACTTGAGTGGCAATGAGCAGTTCTTC. Translation: CAIGDLSGNEQFF.

The chain uses TRBV4-3 and TRBJ1-6; D is ambiguous. The germline V gene has CDR1 LGHNA and CDR2 YSLEER. V was pared by 5 bases and J by 10 bases, with 12 bases between. The CDR3 totals 13 residues. The CDR3 bases are TGCGCCAGCAGCAGAGGGTGGGAATCACCCCTCCACTTT. Protein: CASSRGWESPLHF.

The chain recombines TRBV2 with TRBJ2-1; possibly TRBD1 or TRBD2 for D (5 bases each). The CDR3 runs 10 residues. The germline V gene has CDR1 SNHLY and CDR2 FYNNEI. Trimming took 4 bases from V and 10 from J, leaving 5 bases between them. The CDR3 coding sequence is TGTGCCAGCAGTGGGGGGGAGCAGTTCTTC. Translated, it gives CASSGGEQFF.

This rearrangement joins TRBV19 to TRBJ1-1; a possible D gene is TRBD1 (6 bases). V was trimmed by 7 bases and J by 1 base, leaving 13 bases between them. The CDR3 runs to 14 residues. CDR1 is LNHDA, CDR2 SQIVND, per germline (reference sequence). The CDR3 nucleotides read TGTGCCAGTAACTCAGGGGAGAGGAACACTGAAGCTTTCTTT. It codes for CASNSGERNTEAFF.

The gene calls are TRBV6-1 and TRBJ1-5; D call uncertain. From germline, CDR1 is MNHNS and CDR2 SASEGT. V was shortened by 4 bases and J by 0 bases, with 7 bases between the two germline ends. The CDR3 has 14 amino acids. CDR3 DNA sequence: TGTGCCAGCAGTGTGCAGATTAGCAATCAGCCCCAGCATTTT. Encoded protein: CASSVQISNQPQHF.

The chain couples TRBV10-3 to TRBJ2-3; perhaps TRBD2 as D (6 bases). Germline V CDR1 and CDR2: ENHRY, SYGVKD. Deletions cut 10 bases from V and 2 bases from J, with 19 bases between. This CDR3 comprises 15 residues. CDR3 residues: CATKWGVAVTDTQYF. The CDR3 DNA reads TGTGCCACCAAATGGGGGGTAGCGGTCACAGATACGCAGTATTTT.

This rearrangement joins TRBV6-5 to TRBJ1-2; D not certain. The V gene's germline CDR1 is MNHEY and CDR2 SVGAGI. The CDR3 is made up of 13 amino acids. Trimming took off 8 bases at V and 5 bases at J, with 15 bases between the two ends. CDR3 DNA sequence: TGTGCCAGCGGAGAACAAAGTCGGTATGGCTACACCTTC. It yields the protein CASGEQSRYGYTF.

The chain is built from TRBV18 and TRBJ1-1; D is unclear. Trimming stripped 3 bases from V and 2 bases from J, with 7 bases between. CDR1 is KGHSH and CDR2 is LQKENI in the germline V gene. The CDR3 extends over 13 amino acids. The CDR3 DNA reads as TGTGCCAGCTCACCTAAAGGCAACACTGAAGCTTTCTTT. Translated: CASSPKGNTEAFF.

This chain connects TRBV28 to TRBJ2-1, with D perhaps matching TRBD2 (7 bases). V dropped 3 bases and J dropped 2 bases, with 14 bases sitting between them. Germline assignment: CDR1 MDHEN and CDR2 SYDVKM. The CDR3 has 16 residues. Here the CDR3 reads CASSFPGEGAYNEQFF. The DNA for the CDR3 is TGTGCCAGCAGTTTTCCTGGGGAGGGGGCCTACAATGAGCAGTTCTTC. Drawing the rest from reference TRBV28 and TRBJ2-1, the complete variable domain is DVKVTQSSRYLVKRTGEKVFLECVQDMDHENMFWYRQDPGLGLRLIYFSYDVKMKEKGDIPEGYSVSREKKERFSLILESASTNQTSMYLCASSFPGEGAYNEQFFGPGTRLTVL.

This clone was found once. As DNA, the CDR3 is TGTGCCAGCAGCTATTTTAGGGGAACCAATGAGCAGTTCTTC. Translating it yields CASSYFRGTNEQFF. V is TRBV11-3 and J is TRBJ2-1; maybe TRBD1 (5 bases). Looked up from germline, CDR1 is SGHNT and CDR2 is YENEEA. The CDR3 runs 14 residues. V was shortened by 4 bases and J by 6 bases, with 13 bases between the two germline ends.

This sequence joins TRBV5-4 and TRBJ2-4; TRBD2 is a possible D gene (6 bases). This CDR3 is built from 14 residues. CDR1 is SGHNT and CDR2 is YYREEE in the germline V gene (reference sequence). V was trimmed by 4 bases and J by 15 bases, leaving 23 bases between them. Written as DNA, the CDR3 is TGTGCCAGCAGCACTTTTGGGGGAGGCCCAAGATCGTACTTC. The encoded protein is CASSTFGGGPRSYF.

The chain couples TRBV2 to TRBJ2-2; no definite D call. Trimming stripped 3 bases from V and 2 bases from J, with 4 bases between. The CDR3 contains 13 residues. Per the germline V gene, CDR1 is SNHLY and CDR2 is FYNNEI. DNA of the CDR3: TGTGCCAGCAGTGAGGATAACACCGGGGAGCTGTTTTTT. It encodes CASSEDNTGELFF.

This chain uses TRBV5-6 with TRBJ2-3, with D perhaps given as TRBD1 or TRBD2 (5 bases each). Germline lookup yields CDR1 SGHDT and CDR2 YYEEEE. V was pared by 0 bases and J by 4 bases, with 9 bases between. This CDR3 region has 14 residues. The DNA for the CDR3 is TGTGCCAGCAGCTTGGGGGGACGTCCAGATACGCAGTATTTT. Translating it yields CASSLGGRPDTQYF.